This TCR beta chain was documented in a study of T cells in Graves' hyperthyroidism and ophthalmopathy (dated by TCRdb to 2018 to 2020). Concerning the study at large: Peripheral blood samples were taken at initial diagnosis, before any treatment was given. To identify distinguishing TCR V-J signatures, a discovery cohort of about 95 patients was used, comprising 40 to 45 with Graves' ophthalmopathy and around 60 with stable Graves' hyperthyroidism. Prospective prediction of ophthalmopathy was tested in an independent validation cohort of about 19 hyperthyroidism patients and around 16 patients who later progressed to ophthalmopathy. The 100 discovery patients were randomly divided into training and test sets at a 7:3 ratio. In addition, the study compared T-cell repertoires in thyroid tissue and in blood from several Graves' hyperthyroidism patients. After sampling, hyperthyroidism patients received methimazole starting at 30 mg daily, and ophthalmopathy patients received high-dose intravenous methylprednisolone. The paper describes TCR Vbeta CDR3 sequencing of 130 to 150 peripheral blood samples, made up of about 41 ophthalmopathy patients, roughly 75 hyperthyroidism patients and approximately 17 progressor patients. General conclusions and limits of the study: No statistical method was used to fix the sample size in advance, and group allocation was not hidden from the investigators. Most expanded thyroid clonotypes (frequency above 0.001) were also found in blood, which suggests that blood repertoires may mirror thyroid immune responses. In validation, the model predicted progression to ophthalmopathy a median of approximately 6.6 months before onset, with roughly 68% sensitivity and almost 75% specificity. A model built on a 13 V-J signature distinguished ophthalmopathy from stable hyperthyroidism, reaching 85% to 90% sensitivity and approximately 81% specificity in cross-validation and 80%/75% in testing.

V gives up 0 bases and J gives up 2 bases, and the segment between their germline ends measures 17 bases. As encoded in the germline V gene, CDR1 is MGHRA while CDR2 is YSYEKL. The CDR3 sequence holds 17 residues, the cysteine and phenylalanine included. Kept here is only the CDR3 DNA, which spans 51 bases and is read in frame from base 1. Moderately to severely active disease, a Clinical Activity Score of at least 3, a NOSPECS grade of at least 4, and a duration under 3 months were present in ophthalmopathy patients. Patients with uncontrolled infections, other autoimmune diseases, pregnancy or lactation were excluded. Diagnoses were based on clinical symptoms, serum thyroxine and TRAb, thyroid ultrasound and orbital computed tomography. Ficoll-Paque density gradient centrifugation was used to isolate PBMCs from around 10 ml of fresh peripheral blood. Trizol reagent was used to extract total RNA, and RNA quality was then checked on an Agilent 2100 Bioanalyzer.

The TCR beta CDR3 regions were amplified from the RNA transcripts. The first round of RT-PCR for the TCR CDR3 was performed with the HTBI primer set and the Qiagen OneStep RT-PCR kit. The libraries were constructed in a second round of multiplex PCR and then size-selected and purified. Sequencing of the libraries was done on an Illumina HiSeq2000 using paired-end 100 bp reads. The study's own analysis went as follows. SOAPnuke was used to process the raw data, removing reads that contained adapters or uncalled bases, had a mean Phred below 15, or lacked an exact match to the constant primer or identifier. COPE v1.2.5 was used to merge high-quality paired reads, and clonotypes were defined as unique nucleotide sequences. Clonotypes were aligned to IMGT TRBV, TRBD and TRBJ reference segments using MiTCR v1.1. The analysis was restricted to V-J combinations with a frequency above 0.0001, which together covered roughly 99% of the repertoires. The TCS score was defined as F50 (clonal expansion) divided by E x V (chaos), with BLOSUM62-based TCRdist calculated between CDR3 peptides within each V-J. Welch's t-statistics and random forest reduced 514 V-J features to fewer than 15, which were used in a naive Bayes classifier (R e1071). TCRdb applied fastp at Q25 and MiXCR to the public reads, then kept only in-frame beta chains. CDR3 protein sequences are deduplicated, and each keeps its most common genes and DNA. Here the V and J calls rest on TCRdb's processing, not on the authors' analysis. The sample has around 490,000 distinct CDR3 sequences on record, just under 20% of them singletons. The biggest ten clones account for about 50% of the sample.

Concerning this clonotype itself: Its target antigen remains unknown. The input lacks base qualities; no much larger clone sits a single base away.

Specimen: blood. The sequence links TRBV4-1 to TRBJ2-7; the D element might be TRBD1 or TRBD2, as each aligns at 5 bases. The receptor's source is a man in his forties with Graves' ophthalmopathy. Here is the DNA: TGCGCCAGCAGCCAAGATCGAGGGGACCACCTCACCTACGAGCAGTACTTC. This yields the protein CASSQDRGDHLTYEQYF.